The 18 T cell receptor beta chains presented below share a single source sample, sequenced in a study of breast tumors, draining lymph nodes, adjacent tissues. One entry per CDR3 protein, called by TCRdb with MiXCR from the multiplex PCR reads. Of around 70,000 distinct CDR3 sequences listed, over 40% were seen once; the top ten hold approximately 8.7%. Sequencing was performed on breast tumor tissue. The receptors stem from a female donor with breast cancer. Some clones in this sample may be carry-over from other donors' samples.

This clonotype appeared many times. The V call is TRBV20-1, the J call TRBJ2-7, with 10 bases fitting TRBD1. Germline assignment: CDR1 DFQATT and CDR2 SNEGSKA (reference sequence). The CDR3 totals 14 residues. The V and J ends lost 2 bases and 4 bases, in that order; junction bases with no gene match: 5. CDR3 amino acids: CSARSDRGDYEQYF. As DNA, the CDR3 is TGCAGTGCTAGATCGGACAGGGGGGATTACGAGCAGTACTTC.

This clonotype was seen repeatedly, ten times or more. CDR3 coding DNA: TGTGCCAGCAGGACCGGGACAGGATCCTACGAGCAGTACTTC. It codes for CASRTGTGSYEQYF. The chain couples TRBV28 to TRBJ2-7, with 8 bases fitting TRBD1. CDR1 MDHEN and CDR2 SYDVKM come from the germline V gene. The CDR3 covers 14 residues. The ends lost 6 bases at V and 1 base at J; junction bases unmatched: 5.

CDR3 protein: CASSDVGLGTGELFF. The CDR3 nucleotides read TGTGCCAGCAGTGATGTTGGGCTCGGCACCGGGGAGCTGTTTTTT. V and J are TRBV6-4 and TRBJ2-2; D unclear. Germline V CDR1 and CDR2: MRHNA, SNTAGT. The CDR3 runs 15 residues. Trimming removed 3 bases at V and 4 bases at J, with 12 bases between.

The sample holds many counts of this clonotype. This rearrangement joins TRBV6-1 to TRBJ1-5; TRBD1 matches at 8 bases. The germline gives CDR1 MNHNS, CDR2 SASEGT. Germline trimming cut 5 bases from V and 6 bases from J; bases unmatched to any gene: 12. This CDR3 has 16 amino acids. This CDR3 reads CASSQGAGLRPQPQHF. For the CDR3, the DNA is TGTGCCAGCAGTCAGGGGGCGGGGTTACGGCCTCAGCCCCAGCATTTT.

This clonotype came up many times. This rearrangement joins TRBV19 to TRBJ2-7; 11 bases match TRBD1. The CDR3 covers 15 residues. Trimming cost V 2 bases and J 6 bases; bases outside gene matches: 6. CDR1 is LNHDA, CDR2 SQIVND, per germline (reference sequence). In DNA, the CDR3 is TGTGCCAGTAGTATAAACCCCGGGACAGGGGGCGAGCAGTACTTC. It specifies CASSINPGTGGEQYF.

There are a few counts of this clonotype. The V gene is TRBV10-3, the J gene TRBJ2-7, with D perhaps matching TRBD1 or TRBD2 (5 bases each). Germline V gene data show CDR1 as ENHRY and CDR2 as SYGVKD. This CDR3 is 15 amino acids long. V was trimmed by 2 bases and J by 3 bases, leaving 14 bases between them. The DNA of the CDR3 is TGTGCCATCAGTGAGCTCGGGACGACCGACTACGAGCAGTACTTC. Translated: CAISELGTTDYEQYF.

Only a few counts were recorded for this clonotype. The chain combines TRBV5-4 with TRBJ2-1; tentative D call: TRBD2 (6 bases). CDR1 is SGHNT, CDR2 YYREEE, per germline (reference sequence). Trimming stripped 2 bases from V and 0 bases from J, with 12 bases between. The CDR3 covers 16 residues. For the CDR3, the DNA is TGTGCCAGCAGCTTTACTAGCTCGAGCTCCTACAATGAGCAGTTCTTC. Its protein product is CASSFTSSSSYNEQFF.

This clonotype was detected a few times. One base away lies a much larger clone, so this may be a sequencing read error. The chain employs TRBV19 and TRBJ2-7; D possibly uses TRBD1 or TRBD2 (6 bases each). The ends were cut back, 3 bases at V and 7 bases at J, with 16 bases in the middle. Germline V gene sequence: CDR1 LNHDA, CDR2 SQIVND (reference sequence). The CDR3 is made up of 14 amino acids. The CDR3 is CASSISPGAWEQYF. For the CDR3, the DNA is TGTGCCAGTAGTATTAGTCCGGGGGCCTGGGAGCAGTACTTC. The full variable domain, in which reference TRBV19 and TRBJ2-7 provide the parts outside the CDR3, is DGGITQSPKYLFRKEGQNVTLSCEQNLNHDAMYWYRQDPGQGLRLIYYSQIVNDFQKGDIAEGYSVSREKKESFPLTVTSAQKNPTAFYLCASSISPGAWEQYFGPGTRLTVT.

Ten or more counts support this clonotype. CDR3 in DNA: TGTGCCAGCAGCTCGAAACAGGGGGCGAACTATGGCTACACCTTC. Translated, it gives CASSSKQGANYGYTF. This chain joins TRBV5-8 and TRBJ1-2; 9 bases are a match to TRBD1. Per germline, CDR1 SGHTS and CDR2 YDEGEE. V was pared by 3 bases and J by 2 bases, with 5 bases of the junction left unmatched. The CDR3 consists of 15 residues.

Remarks on this clonotype: It may be a read error: a sequence one base away is much more abundant. The rearrangement links TRBV6-2 or TRBV6-3 to TRBJ2-5, with 10 bases lining up with TRBD2. Germline CDR1 is MNHEY and CDR2 is SVGEGT. This CDR3 comprises 16 residues. CDR3 DNA sequence: TGTGCCAGCAGAAGCGGGGGGGCCATGGGTGAAGAGGCCCAGTACTTC. This codes for CASRSGGAMGEEAQYF.

This clonotype came up once. This rearrangement joins TRBV13 to TRBJ1-3, with TRBD1 identical over 8 bases. Trimming cost V 0 bases and J 1 base; bases outside gene matches: 5. This CDR3 is 17 amino acids long. Germline V gene data show CDR1 as PRHDT and CDR2 as FYEKMQ (reference sequence). As DNA, the CDR3 is TGTGCCAGCAGCTTAGGGACAGGGGCTAGTTCTGGAAACACCATATATTTT. It translates to CASSLGTGASSGNTIYF.

Many counts were recorded for this clonotype. The gene calls are TRBV2 and TRBJ2-3, with 7 positions matching TRBD2. CDR1 and CDR2 (germline): SNHLY, FYNNEI. V was pared by 6 bases and J by 0 bases, with 6 bases of the junction left unmatched. The CDR3 loop spans 15 amino acids. DNA of the CDR3: TGTGCCAGCAGCCGCAGCGGGACTAGCACAGATACGCAGTATTTT. Residues: CASSRSGTSTDTQYF.

This clonotype occurred many times. The V call is TRBV2, the J call TRBJ2-2, with TRBD2 as a possible D gene (6 bases). Trimming took off 5 bases at V and 9 bases at J, with 13 bases between the two ends. CDR1 and CDR2 (germline): SNHLY, FYNNEI. The CDR3 is made up of 13 amino acids. CDR3 in DNA: TGTGCCAGCAGTTATACCGGGAGCTGGGAGCTGTTTTTT. Translation gives CASSYTGSWELFF.

There are many counts of this clonotype. The chain employs TRBV7-9 and TRBJ2-7; D is unclear. With 5 bases removed from V and 0 bases from J, the gap between germline ends came to 8 bases. The CDR3 runs to 13 residues. CDR1 SEHNR and CDR2 FQNEAQ come from the germline V gene (reference sequence). The CDR3 sequence is CASSPTHSYEQYF. The CDR3 DNA is TGTGCCAGCAGCCCGACACACTCCTACGAGCAGTACTTC.

This clonotype was counted ten times or more. The gene calls are TRBV29-1 and TRBJ2-7; D is uncertain. Germline V CDR1 and CDR2: SQVTM, ANQGSEA. V was shortened by 6 bases and J by 4 bases, with 10 bases between the two germline ends. The CDR3 has 11 residues. The CDR3 region has the DNA TGCAGCGTCCAAAACGGATACGAGCAGTACTTC. Its protein is CSVQNGYEQYF.

The J gene is TRBJ1-2, the V gene TRBV6-2 or TRBV6-3; D is ambiguous. The CDR3 is made up of 13 amino acids. The V end lost 6 bases, the J end lost 1 base, and 9 bases lay between the germline ends. Germline loops: CDR1 MNHEY, CDR2 SVGEGT. The CDR3 sequence is CASSEMGNYGYTF. The CDR3 coding sequence is TGTGCCAGCAGCGAGATGGGTAACTATGGCTACACCTTC.

The V and J genes are TRBV6-4 and TRBJ1-2; 7 nucleotides align to TRBD1. Germline loops: CDR1 MRHNA, CDR2 SNTAGT. With V trimmed by 6 bases and J by 6 bases, 7 bases remained unmatched. The CDR3 runs to 13 residues. CDR3 protein: CASSRDRYNGYTF. CDR3 sequence (DNA): TGTGCCAGCAGCCGGGACAGATACAATGGCTACACCTTC.

This clonotype was seen many times. This rearrangement joins TRBV3-1 to TRBJ2-5, with D hard to call. The germline V gene encodes CDR1 LGHDT and CDR2 YNNKEL (reference sequence). The CDR3 extends over 12 amino acids. The V gene lost 4 bases and the J gene lost 4 bases, with 7 bases spanning the gap. The CDR3 reads CASSPRRETQYF. The CDR3 DNA sequence: TGTGCCAGCAGCCCGAGGCGAGAGACCCAGTACTTC.